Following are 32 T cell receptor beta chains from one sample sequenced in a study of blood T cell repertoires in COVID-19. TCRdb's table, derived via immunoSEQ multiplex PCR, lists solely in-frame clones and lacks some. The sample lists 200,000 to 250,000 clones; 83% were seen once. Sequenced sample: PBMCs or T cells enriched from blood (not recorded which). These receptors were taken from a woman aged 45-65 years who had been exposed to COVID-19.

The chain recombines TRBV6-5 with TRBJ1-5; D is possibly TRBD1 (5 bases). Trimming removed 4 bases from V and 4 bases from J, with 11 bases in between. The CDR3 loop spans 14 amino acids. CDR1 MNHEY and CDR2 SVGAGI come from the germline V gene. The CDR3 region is CASSSRQRNQPQHF. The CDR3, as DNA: TGTGCCAGCAGTTCCAGACAGAGGAATCAGCCCCAGCATTTT.

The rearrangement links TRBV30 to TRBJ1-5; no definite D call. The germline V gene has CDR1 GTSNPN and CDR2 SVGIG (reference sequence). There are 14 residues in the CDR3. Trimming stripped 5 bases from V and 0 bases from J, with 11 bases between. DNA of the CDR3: TGTGCCTGGGGGGAGAGATCTAGCAATCAGCCCCAGCATTTT. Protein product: CAWGERSSNQPQHF.

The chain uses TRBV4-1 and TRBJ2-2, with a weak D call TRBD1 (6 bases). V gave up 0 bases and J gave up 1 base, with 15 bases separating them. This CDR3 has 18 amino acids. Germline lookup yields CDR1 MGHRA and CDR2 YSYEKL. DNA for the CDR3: TGCGCCAGCAGCCAAGATATGAGGACAGCCCTGAACACCGGGGAGCTGTTTTTT. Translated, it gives CASSQDMRTALNTGELFF.

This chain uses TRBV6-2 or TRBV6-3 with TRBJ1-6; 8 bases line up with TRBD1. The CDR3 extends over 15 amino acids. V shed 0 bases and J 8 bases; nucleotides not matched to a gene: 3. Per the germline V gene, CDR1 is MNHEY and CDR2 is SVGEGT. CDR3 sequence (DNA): TGTGCCAGCAGTTACTCTGACAGGGGAGATTCACCCCTCCACTTT. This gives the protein CASSYSDRGDSPLHF.

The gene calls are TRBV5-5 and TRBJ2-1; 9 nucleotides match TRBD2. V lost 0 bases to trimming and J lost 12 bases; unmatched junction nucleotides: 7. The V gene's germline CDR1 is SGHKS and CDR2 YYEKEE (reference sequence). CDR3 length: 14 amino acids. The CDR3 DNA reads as TGTGCCAGCAGCTTGGTGAGCGGGGGGCTCCGGCAGTTCTTC. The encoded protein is CASSLVSGGLRQFF.

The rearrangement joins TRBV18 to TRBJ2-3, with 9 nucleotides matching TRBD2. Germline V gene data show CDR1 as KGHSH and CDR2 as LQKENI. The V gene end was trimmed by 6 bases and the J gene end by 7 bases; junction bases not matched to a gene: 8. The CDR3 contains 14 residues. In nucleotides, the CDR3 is TGTGCCAGCTCCCTCGTTAGCGGGGGAAATACGCAGTATTTT. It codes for CASSLVSGGNTQYF.

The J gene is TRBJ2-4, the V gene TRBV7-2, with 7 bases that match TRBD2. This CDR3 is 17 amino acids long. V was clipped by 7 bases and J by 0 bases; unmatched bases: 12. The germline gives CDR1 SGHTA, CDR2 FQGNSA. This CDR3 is CASKGPAGNLAKNIQYF. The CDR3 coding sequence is TGTGCCAGCAAGGGGCCAGCGGGGAACTTAGCCAAAAACATTCAGTACTTC.

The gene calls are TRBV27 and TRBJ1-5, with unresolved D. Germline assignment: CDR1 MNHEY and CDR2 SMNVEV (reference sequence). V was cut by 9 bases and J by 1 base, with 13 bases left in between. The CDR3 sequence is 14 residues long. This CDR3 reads CASPGYPSNQPQHF. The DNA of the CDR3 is TGTGCCAGTCCGGGATACCCAAGCAATCAGCCCCAGCATTTT.

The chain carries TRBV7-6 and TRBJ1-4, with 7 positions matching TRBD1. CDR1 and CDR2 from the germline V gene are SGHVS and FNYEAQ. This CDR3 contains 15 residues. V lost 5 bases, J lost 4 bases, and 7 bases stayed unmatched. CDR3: CASSRMTGFNEKLFF. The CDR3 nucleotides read TGTGCCAGCAGCCGCATGACAGGGTTTAATGAAAAACTGTTTTTT.

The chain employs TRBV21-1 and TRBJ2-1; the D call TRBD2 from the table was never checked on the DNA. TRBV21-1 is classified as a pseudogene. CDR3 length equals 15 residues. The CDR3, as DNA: TGTGCCAGCACCAAGCGGTCTAGCAGCTACAATGAGCAGTTCTTC. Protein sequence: CASTKRSSSYNEQFF.

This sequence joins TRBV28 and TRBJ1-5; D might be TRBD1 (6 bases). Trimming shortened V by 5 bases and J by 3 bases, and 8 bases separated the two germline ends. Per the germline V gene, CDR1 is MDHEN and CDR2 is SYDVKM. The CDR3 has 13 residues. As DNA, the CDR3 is TGTGCCAGCAGTGACAGGTTCAATCAGCCCCAGCATTTT. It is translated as CASSDRFNQPQHF.

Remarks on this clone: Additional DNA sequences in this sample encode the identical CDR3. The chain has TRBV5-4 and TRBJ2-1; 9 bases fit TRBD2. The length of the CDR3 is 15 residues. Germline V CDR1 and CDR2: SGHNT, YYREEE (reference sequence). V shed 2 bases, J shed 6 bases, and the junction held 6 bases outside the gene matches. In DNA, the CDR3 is TGTGCCAGCAGCTTAGGGCGGGGGGGCCTCAATGAGCAGTTCTTC. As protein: CASSLGRGGLNEQFF. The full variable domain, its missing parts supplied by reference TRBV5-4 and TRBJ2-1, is ETGVTQSPTHLIKTRGQQVTLRCSSQSGHNTVSWYQQALGQGPQFIFQYYREEENGRGNFPPRFSGLQFPNYSSELNVNALELDDSALYLCASSLGRGGLNEQFFGPGTRLTVL.

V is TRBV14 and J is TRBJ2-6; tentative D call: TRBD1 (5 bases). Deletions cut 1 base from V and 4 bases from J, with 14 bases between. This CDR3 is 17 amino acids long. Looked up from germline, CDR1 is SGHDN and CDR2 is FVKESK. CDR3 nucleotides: TGTGCCAGCAGCCAAGGCGCAGGGCCCTGGGGGGCCAACGTCCTGACTTTC. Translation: CASSQGAGPWGANVLTF.

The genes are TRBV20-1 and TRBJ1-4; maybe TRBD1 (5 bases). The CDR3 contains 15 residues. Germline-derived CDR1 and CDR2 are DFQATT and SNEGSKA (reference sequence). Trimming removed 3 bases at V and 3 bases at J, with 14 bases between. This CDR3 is CSASRRGLANEKLFF. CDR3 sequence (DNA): TGCAGTGCTAGTCGAAGGGGATTGGCTAATGAAAAACTGTTTTTT.

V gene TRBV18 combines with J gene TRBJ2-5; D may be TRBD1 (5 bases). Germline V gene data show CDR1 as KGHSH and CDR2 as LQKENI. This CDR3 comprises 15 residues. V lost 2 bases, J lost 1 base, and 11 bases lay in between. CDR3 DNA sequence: TGTGCCAGCTCACCAAACAGGCCCACCCAAGAGACCCAGTACTTC. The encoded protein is CASSPNRPTQETQYF.

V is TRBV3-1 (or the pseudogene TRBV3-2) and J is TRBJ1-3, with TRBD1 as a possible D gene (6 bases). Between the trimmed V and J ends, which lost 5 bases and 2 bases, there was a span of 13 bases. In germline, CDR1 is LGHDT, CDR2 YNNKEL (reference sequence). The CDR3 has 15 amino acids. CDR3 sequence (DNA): TGTGCCAGCAGCACCTACAGGGAACCTGGAAACACCATATATTTT. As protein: CASSTYREPGNTIYF.

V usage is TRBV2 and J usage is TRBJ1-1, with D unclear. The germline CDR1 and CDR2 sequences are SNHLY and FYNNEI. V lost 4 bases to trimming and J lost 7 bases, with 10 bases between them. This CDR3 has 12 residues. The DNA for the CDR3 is TGTGCCAGCAGTGTTGCGGGTATTGAAGCTTTCTTT. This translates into CASSVAGIEAFF.

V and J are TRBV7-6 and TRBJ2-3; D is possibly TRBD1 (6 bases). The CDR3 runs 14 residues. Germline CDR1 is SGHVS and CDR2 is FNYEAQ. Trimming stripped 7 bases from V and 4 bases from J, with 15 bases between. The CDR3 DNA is TGTGCCAGCACCTCGGACAGTTCATCAGATACGCAGTATTTT. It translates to CASTSDSSSDTQYF.

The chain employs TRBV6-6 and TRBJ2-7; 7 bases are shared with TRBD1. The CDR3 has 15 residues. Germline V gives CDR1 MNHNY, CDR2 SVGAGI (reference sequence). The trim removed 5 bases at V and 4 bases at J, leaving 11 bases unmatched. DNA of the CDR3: TGTGCCAGCAGTCTTTACAGGGGTCCCCCATACGAGCAGTACTTC. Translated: CASSLYRGPPYEQYF.

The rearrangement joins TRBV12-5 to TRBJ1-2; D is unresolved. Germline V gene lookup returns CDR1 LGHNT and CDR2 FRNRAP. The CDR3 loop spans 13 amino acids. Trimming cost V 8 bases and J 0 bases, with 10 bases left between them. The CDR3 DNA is TGTGCTAGTAACAAAGATTCTAACTATGGCTACACCTTC. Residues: CASNKDSNYGYTF.

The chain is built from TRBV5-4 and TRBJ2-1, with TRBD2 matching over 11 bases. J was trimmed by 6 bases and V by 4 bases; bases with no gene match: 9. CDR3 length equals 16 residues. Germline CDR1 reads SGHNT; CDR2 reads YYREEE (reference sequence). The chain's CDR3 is CASSAATSGGFNEQFF. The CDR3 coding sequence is TGTGCCAGCAGCGCGGCAACTAGCGGGGGATTCAATGAGCAGTTCTTC. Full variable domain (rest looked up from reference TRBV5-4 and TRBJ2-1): ETGVTQSPTHLIKTRGQQVTLRCSSQSGHNTVSWYQQALGQGPQFIFQYYREEENGRGNFPPRFSGLQFPNYSSELNVNALELDDSALYLCASSAATSGGFNEQFFGPGTRLTVL.

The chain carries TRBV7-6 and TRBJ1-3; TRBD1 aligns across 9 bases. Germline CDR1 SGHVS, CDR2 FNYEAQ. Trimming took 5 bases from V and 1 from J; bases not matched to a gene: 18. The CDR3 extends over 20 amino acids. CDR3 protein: CASSPAGGTGKIGSGNTIYF. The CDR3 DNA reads TGTGCCAGCAGCCCCGCCGGCGGGACAGGGAAAATCGGGTCTGGAAACACCATATATTTT.

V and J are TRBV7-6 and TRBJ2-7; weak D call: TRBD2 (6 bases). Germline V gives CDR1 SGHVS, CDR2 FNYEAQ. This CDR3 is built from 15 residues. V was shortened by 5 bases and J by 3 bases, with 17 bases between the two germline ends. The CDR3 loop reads CASSHPGTSNYEQYF. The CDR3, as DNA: TGTGCCAGCAGCCACCCCGGGACTTCGAACTACGAGCAGTACTTC.

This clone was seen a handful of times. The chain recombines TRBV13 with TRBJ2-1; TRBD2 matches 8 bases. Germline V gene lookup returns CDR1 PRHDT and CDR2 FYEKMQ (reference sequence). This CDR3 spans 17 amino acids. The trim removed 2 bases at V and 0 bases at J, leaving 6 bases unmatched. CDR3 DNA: TGTGCCAGCAGCTTACGGGCTAGCGGGTACTCCTACAATGAGCAGTTCTTC. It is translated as CASSLRASGYSYNEQFF. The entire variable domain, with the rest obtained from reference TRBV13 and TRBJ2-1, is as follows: AAGVIQSPRHLIKEKRETATLKCYPIPRHDTVYWYQQGPGQDPQFLISFYEKMQSDKGSIPDRFSAQQFSDYHSELNMSSLELGDSALYFCASSLRASGYSYNEQFFGPGTRLTVL.

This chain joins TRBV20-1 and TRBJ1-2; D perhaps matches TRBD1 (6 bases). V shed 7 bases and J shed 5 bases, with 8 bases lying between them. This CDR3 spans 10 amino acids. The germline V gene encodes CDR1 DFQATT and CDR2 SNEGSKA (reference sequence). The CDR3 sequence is CSEGEYGYTF. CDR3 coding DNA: TGCAGTGAGGGGGAATATGGCTACACCTTC.

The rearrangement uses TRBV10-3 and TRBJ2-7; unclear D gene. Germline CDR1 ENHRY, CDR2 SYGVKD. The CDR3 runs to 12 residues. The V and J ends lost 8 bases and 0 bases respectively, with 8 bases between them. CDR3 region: CAIGRSSYEQYF. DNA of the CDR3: TGTGCCATCGGGCGAAGCTCCTACGAGCAGTACTTC.

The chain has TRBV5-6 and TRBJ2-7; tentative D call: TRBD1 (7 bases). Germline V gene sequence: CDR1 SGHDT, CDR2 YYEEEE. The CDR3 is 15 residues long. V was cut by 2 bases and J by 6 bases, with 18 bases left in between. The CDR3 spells CASSLGGGGLGEQYF. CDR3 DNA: TGTGCCAGCAGCTTAGGAGGGGGCGGGTTAGGCGAGCAGTACTTC.

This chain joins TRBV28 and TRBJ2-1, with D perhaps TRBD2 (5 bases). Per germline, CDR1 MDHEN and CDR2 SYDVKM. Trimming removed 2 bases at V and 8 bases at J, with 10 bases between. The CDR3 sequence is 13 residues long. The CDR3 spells CASSLGGLYEQFF. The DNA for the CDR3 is TGTGCCAGCAGTTTAGGCGGGCTCTATGAGCAGTTCTTC.

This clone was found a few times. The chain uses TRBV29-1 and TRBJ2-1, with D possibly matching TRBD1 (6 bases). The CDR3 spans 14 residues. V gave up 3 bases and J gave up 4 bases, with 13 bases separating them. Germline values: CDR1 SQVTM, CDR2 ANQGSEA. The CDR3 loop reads CSVERTARYNEQFF. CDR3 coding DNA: TGCAGCGTTGAGAGGACAGCAAGATACAATGAGCAGTTCTTC.

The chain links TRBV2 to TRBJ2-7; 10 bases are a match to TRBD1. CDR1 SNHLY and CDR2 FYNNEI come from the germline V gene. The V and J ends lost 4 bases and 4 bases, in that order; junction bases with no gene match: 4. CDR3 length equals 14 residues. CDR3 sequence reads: CASSADRGQYEQYF. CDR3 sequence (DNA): TGTGCCAGCAGTGCTGACAGGGGGCAATACGAGCAGTACTTC.

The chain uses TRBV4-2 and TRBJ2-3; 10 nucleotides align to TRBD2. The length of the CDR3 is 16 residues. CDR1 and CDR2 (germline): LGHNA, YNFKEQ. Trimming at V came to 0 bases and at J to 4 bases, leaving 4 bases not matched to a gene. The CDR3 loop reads CASSQEASGGPDTQYF. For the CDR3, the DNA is TGTGCCAGCAGCCAAGAGGCTAGCGGGGGCCCAGATACGCAGTATTTT.

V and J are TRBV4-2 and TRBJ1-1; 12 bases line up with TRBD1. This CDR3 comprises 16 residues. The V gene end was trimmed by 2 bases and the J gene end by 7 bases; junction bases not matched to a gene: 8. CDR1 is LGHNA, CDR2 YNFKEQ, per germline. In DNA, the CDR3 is TGTGCCAGCAGCCAAACCGGGACAGGGGGCCCCCGTGAAGCTTTCTTT. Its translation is CASSQTGTGGPREAFF.